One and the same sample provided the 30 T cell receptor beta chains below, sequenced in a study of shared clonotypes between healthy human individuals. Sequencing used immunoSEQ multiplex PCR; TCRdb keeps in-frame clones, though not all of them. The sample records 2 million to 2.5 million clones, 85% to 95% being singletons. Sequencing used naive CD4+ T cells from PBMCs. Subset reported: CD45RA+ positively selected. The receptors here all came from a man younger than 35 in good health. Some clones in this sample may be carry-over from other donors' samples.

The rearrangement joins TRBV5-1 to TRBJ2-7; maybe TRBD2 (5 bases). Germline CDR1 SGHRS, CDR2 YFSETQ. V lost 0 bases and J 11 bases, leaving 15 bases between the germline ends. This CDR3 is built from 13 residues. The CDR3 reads CASSLVVGEREYF. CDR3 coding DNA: TGCGCCAGCAGCTTGGTCGTGGGAGAACGGGAGTACTTC.

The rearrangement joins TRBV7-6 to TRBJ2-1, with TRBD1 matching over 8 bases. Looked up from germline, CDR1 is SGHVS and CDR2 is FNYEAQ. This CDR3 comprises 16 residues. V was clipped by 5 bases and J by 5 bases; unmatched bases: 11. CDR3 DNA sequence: TGTGCCAGCAGCCCAGATCGACAGGGGCGGCACAATGAGCAGTTCTTC. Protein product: CASSPDRQGRHNEQFF.

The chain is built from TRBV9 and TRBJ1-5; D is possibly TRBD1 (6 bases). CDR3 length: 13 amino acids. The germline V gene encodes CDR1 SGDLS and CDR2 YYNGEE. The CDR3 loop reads CALRTGRHQPQHF. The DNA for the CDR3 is TGTGCGCTCCGTACAGGGAGGCATCAGCCCCAGCATTTT.

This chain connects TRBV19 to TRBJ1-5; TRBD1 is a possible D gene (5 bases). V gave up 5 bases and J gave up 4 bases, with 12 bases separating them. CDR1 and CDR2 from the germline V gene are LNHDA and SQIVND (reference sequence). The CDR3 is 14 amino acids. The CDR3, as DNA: TGTGCCAGTAGTCCCCGGGGGACTAATCAGCCCCAGCATTTT. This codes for CASSPRGTNQPQHF.

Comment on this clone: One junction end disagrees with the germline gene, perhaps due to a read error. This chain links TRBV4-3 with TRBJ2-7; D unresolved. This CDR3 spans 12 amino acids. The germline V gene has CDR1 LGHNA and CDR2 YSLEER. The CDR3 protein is CASSQDNPKEHF. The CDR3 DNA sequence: TGCGCCAGCAGCCAAGATAACCCGAAGGAGCACTTC.

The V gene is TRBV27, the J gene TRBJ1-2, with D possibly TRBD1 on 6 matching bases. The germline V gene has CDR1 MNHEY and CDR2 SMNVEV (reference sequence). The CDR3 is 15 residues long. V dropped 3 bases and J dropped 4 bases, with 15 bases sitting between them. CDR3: CASSLTYTQGYGYTF. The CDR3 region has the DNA TGTGCCAGCAGTTTGACCTATACACAGGGCTATGGCTACACCTTC.

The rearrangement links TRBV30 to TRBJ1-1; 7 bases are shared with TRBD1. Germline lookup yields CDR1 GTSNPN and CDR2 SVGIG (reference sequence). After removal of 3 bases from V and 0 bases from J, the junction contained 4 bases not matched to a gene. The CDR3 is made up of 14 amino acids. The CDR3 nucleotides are TGTGCCTGGAGGAGGGGACAGATGAACACTGAAGCTTTCTTT. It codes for CAWRRGQMNTEAFF.

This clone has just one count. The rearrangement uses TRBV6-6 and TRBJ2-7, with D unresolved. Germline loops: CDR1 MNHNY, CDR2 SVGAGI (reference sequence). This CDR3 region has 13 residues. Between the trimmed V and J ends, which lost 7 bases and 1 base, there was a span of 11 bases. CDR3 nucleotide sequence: TGTGCCAGCACGAAACGAGGTTCCTACGAGCAGTACTTC. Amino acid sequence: CASTKRGSYEQYF.

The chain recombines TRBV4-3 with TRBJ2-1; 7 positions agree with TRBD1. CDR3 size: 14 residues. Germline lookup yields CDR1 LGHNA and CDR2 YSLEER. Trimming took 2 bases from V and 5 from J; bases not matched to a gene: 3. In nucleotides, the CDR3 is TGCGCCAGCAGCCAACGGGACAGAAACAATGAGCAGTTCTTC. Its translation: CASSQRDRNNEQFF.

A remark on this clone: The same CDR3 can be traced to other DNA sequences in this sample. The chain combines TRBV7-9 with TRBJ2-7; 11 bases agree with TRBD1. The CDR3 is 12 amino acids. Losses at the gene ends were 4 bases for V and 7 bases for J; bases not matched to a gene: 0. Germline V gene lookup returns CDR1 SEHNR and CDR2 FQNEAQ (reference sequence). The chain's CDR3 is CASSWDRGEQYF. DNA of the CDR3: TGTGCCAGCAGCTGGGACAGGGGGGAGCAGTACTTC.

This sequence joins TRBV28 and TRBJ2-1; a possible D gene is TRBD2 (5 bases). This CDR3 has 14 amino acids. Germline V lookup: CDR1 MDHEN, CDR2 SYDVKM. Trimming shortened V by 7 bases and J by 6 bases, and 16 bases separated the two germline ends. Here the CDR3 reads CASIWAPGGNEQFF. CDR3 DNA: TGTGCCAGCATCTGGGCCCCTGGAGGCAATGAGCAGTTCTTC.

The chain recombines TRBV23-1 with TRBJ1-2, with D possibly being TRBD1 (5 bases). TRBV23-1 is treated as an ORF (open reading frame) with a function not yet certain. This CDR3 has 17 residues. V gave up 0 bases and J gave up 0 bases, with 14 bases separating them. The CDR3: CASSQSPWVGANYGYTF. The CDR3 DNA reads TGCGCCAGCAGTCAATCCCCCTGGGTGGGGGCTAACTATGGCTACACCTTC.

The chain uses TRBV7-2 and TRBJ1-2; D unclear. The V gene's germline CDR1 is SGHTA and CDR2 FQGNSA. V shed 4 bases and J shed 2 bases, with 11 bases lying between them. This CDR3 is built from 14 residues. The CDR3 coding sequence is TGTGCCAGCAGCTCCCAATCAATCAACTATGGCTACACCTTC. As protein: CASSSQSINYGYTF.

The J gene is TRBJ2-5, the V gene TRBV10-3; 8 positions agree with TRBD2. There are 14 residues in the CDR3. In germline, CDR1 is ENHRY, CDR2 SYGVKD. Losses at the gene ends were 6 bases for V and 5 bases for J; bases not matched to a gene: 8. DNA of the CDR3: TGTGCCATCAGGGCTAGCGGGCCCCACGAGACCCAGTACTTC. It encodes CAIRASGPHETQYF.

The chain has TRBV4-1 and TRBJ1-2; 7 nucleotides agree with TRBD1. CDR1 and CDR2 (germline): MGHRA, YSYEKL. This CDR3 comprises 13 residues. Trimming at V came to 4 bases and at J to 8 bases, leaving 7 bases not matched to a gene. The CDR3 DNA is TGCGCCAGCAGCCGTCTGGAAGGGGGCGGCTACACCTTC. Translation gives CASSRLEGGGYTF.

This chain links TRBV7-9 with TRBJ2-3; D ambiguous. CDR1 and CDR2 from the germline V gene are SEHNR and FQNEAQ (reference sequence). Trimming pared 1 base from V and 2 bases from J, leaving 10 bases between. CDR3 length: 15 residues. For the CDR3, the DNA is TGTGCCAGCAGCTTAGACGGCGGACCCACAGATACGCAGTATTTT. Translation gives CASSLDGGPTDTQYF. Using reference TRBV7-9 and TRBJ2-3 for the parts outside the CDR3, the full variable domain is DTGVSQNPRHKITKRGQNVTFRCDPISEHNRLYWYRQTLGQGPEFLTYFQNEAQLEKSRLLSDRFSAERPKGSFSTLEIQRTEQGDSAMYLCASSLDGGPTDTQYFGPGTRLTVL.

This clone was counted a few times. In DNA, the CDR3 is TGTGCCAGCAGTTACTCGTTTCTCAGCGGGACCTACGAGCAGTACTTC. Protein sequence: CASSYSFLSGTYEQYF. This chain uses TRBV6-5 with TRBJ2-7; 7 bases match TRBD2. Germline values: CDR1 MNHEY, CDR2 SVGAGI. V dropped 0 bases and J dropped 2; count of bases not matched to a gene: 7. The CDR3 is made up of 16 amino acids.

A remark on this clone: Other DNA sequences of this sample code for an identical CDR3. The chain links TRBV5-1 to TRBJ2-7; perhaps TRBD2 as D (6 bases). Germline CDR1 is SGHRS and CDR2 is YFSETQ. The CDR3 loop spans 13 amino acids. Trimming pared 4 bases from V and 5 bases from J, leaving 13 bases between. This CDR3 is CASSLGGGDEQYF. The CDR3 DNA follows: TGCGCCAGCAGCCTGGGAGGTGGGGACGAGCAGTACTTC.

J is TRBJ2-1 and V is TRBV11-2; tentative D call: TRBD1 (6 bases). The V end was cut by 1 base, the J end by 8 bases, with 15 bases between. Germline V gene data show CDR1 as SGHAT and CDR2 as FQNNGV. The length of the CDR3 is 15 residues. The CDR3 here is CASSLAGSQGYEQFF. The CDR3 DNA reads TGTGCCAGCAGCTTAGCGGGGTCACAGGGCTATGAGCAGTTCTTC.

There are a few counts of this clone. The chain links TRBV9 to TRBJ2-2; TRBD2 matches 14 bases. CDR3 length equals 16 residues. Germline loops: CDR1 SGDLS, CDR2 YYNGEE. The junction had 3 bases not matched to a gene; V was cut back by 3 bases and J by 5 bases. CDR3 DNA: TGTGCCAGCAGCGCGACTAGCGGGAGGGGTACCGGGGAGCTGTTTTTT. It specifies CASSATSGRGTGELFF.

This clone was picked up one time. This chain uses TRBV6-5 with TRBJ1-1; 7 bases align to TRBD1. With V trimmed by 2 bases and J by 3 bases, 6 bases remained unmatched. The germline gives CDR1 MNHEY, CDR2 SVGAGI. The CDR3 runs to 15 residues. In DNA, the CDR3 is TGTGCCAGCAGTTACGACGACAGGGATTACACTGAAGCTTTCTTT. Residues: CASSYDDRDYTEAFF.

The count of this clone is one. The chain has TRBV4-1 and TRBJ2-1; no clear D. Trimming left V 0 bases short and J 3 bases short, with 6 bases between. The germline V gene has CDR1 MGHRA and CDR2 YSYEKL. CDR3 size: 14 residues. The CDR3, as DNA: TGCGCCAGCAGCCAAGAGCACGGCTACAATGAGCAGTTCTTC. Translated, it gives CASSQEHGYNEQFF.

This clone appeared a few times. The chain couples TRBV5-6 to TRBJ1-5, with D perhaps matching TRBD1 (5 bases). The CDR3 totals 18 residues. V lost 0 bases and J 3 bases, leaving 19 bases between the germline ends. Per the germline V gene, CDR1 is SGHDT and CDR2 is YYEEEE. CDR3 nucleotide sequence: TGTGCCAGCAGCTTGGACCGCCGATGGGGGGTAAACAATCAGCCCCAGCATTTT. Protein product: CASSLDRRWGVNNQPQHF.

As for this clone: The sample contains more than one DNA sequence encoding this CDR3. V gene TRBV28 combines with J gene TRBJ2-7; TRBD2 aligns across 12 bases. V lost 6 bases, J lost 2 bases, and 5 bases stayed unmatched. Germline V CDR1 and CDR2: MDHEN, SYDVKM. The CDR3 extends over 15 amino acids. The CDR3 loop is CASRATSGRTYEQYF. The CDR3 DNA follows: TGTGCCAGCAGGGCAACTAGCGGGAGGACCTACGAGCAGTACTTC.

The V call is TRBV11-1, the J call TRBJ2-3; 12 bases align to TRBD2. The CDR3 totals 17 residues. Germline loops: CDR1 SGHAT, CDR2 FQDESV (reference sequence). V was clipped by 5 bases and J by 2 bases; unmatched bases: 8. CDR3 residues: CASSPRTSGELTDTQYF. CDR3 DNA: TGTGCCAGCAGCCCAAGGACTAGCGGGGAACTCACAGATACGCAGTATTTT.

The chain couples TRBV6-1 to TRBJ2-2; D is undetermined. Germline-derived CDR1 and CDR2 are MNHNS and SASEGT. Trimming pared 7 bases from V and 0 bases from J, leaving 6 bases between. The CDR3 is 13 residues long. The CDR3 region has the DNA TGTGCCAGCACGGCAACGAACACCGGGGAGCTGTTTTTT. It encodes CASTATNTGELFF.

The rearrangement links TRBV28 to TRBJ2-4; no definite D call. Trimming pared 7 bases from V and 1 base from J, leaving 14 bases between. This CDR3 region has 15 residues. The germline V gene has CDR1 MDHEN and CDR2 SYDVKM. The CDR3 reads CASTPGAYAKNIQYF. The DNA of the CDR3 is TGTGCCAGCACCCCCGGCGCCTATGCCAAAAACATTCAGTACTTC. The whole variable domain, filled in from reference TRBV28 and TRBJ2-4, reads DVKVTQSSRYLVKRTGEKVFLECVQDMDHENMFWYRQDPGLGLRLIYFSYDVKMKEKGDIPEGYSVSREKKERFSLILESASTNQTSMYLCASTPGAYAKNIQYFGAGTRLSVL.

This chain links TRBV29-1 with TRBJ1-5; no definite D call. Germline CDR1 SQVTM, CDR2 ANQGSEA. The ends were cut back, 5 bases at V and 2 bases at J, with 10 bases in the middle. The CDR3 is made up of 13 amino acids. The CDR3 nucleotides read TGCAGCGTTAAGTTGCACGGCAATCAGCCCCAGCATTTT. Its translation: CSVKLHGNQPQHF.

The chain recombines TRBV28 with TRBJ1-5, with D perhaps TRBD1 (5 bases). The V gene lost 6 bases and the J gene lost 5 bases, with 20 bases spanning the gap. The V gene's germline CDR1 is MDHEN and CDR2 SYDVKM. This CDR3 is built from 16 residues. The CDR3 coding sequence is TGTGCCAGCAGGCTGACAGTTGAGGGCTGGCATCAGCCCCAGCATTTT. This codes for CASRLTVEGWHQPQHF.

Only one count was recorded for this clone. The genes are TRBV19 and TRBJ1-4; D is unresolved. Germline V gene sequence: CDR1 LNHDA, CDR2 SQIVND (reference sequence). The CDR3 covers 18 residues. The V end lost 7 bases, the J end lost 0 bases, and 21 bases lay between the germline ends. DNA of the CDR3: TGTGCCAGTACCCCAGGACCCTTCTCCCCAACAACTAATGAAAAACTGTTTTTT. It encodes CASTPGPFSPTTNEKLFF.